A single sample is the source of the 28 T cell receptor beta chains below, sequenced in a study of CD8+CD57+ T cells in acquired aplastic anemia. Genomic DNA provided the template from which TCR beta VDJ and CDR3 profiles were obtained. One entry per CDR3 protein, called by TCRdb with MiXCR from the reads. The profile shows some 410,000 distinct CDR3 sequences, under 80% of them singletons. Sample: sorted CD4+, CD8+, or CD8+CD57+ T cells (not recorded which) from PBMCs. Every receptor here comes from a human donor in good health, serving as a control.

With regard to this clonotype: A single base separates this from a much larger clone, so it may be a read error. This chain uses TRBV6-1 with TRBJ2-5; TRBD1 aligns across 9 bases. The CDR3 contains 14 residues. J was trimmed by 5 bases and V by 4 bases; bases with no gene match: 5. The germline gives CDR1 MNHNS, CDR2 SASEGT. CDR3 bases: TGTGCCAGCAGTGGGACAGGGGCGGGGGAGACCCAGTACTTC. The encoded protein is CASSGTGAGETQYF.

The rearrangement uses TRBV20-1 and TRBJ1-1; D may be TRBD1 (5 bases). CDR1 is DFQATT and CDR2 is SNEGSKA in the germline V gene (reference sequence). CDR3 size: 14 residues. With 2 bases removed from V and 2 bases from J, the gap between germline ends came to 12 bases. CDR3 loop: CSARLDGGNTEAFF. CDR3 nucleotide sequence: TGCAGTGCTAGATTGGACGGGGGAAACACTGAAGCTTTCTTT.

The chain couples TRBV5-1 to TRBJ1-1; no clear D gene. CDR1 is SGHRS, CDR2 YFSETQ, per germline. The CDR3 covers 12 residues. V was shortened by 4 bases and J by 7 bases, with 11 bases between the two germline ends. The CDR3 DNA reads as TGCGCCAGCAGCATGGGATTCAGTGAAGCTTTCTTT. It encodes CASSMGFSEAFF.

In this sample, this clonotype turned up many times. J is TRBJ1-1 and V is TRBV27, with D unresolved. The CDR3 length is 15 residues. Per the germline V gene, CDR1 is MNHEY and CDR2 is SMNVEV (reference sequence). V was pared by 7 bases and J by 3 bases, with 18 bases between. Written as DNA, the CDR3 is TGTGCCAGCACCCCGACTGCCTATCCGGACACTGAAGCTTTCTTT. As protein: CASTPTAYPDTEAFF.

This clonotype has at least ten counts. At one end, the junction sequence differs from germline, possibly due to a read error. The rearrangement uses TRBV13 and TRBJ1-1, with 7 bases that match TRBD1. Germline values: CDR1 PRHDT, CDR2 FYEKMQ (reference sequence). The CDR3 runs 13 residues. The CDR3 nucleotides read TGTGCCAGCAGCCGACAGGGAGGCCGGGGAGGGAACTTT. Protein sequence: CASSRQGGRGGNF.

For this clonotype: This may come from a read error, since a much larger clone is one base off. The gene calls are TRBV20-1 and TRBJ1-2; 7 bases are a match to TRBD1. V shed 3 bases, J shed 7 bases, and the junction held 17 bases outside the gene matches. Germline CDR1 reads DFQATT; CDR2 reads SNEGSKA (reference sequence). CDR3 size: 16 residues. The CDR3 reads CSASHTDREPDSGYTF. As DNA, the CDR3 is TGCAGTGCTAGTCACACCGACAGGGAGCCGGACTCTGGCTACACCTTC.

This chain connects TRBV5-8 to TRBJ1-6; D gene uncertain. This CDR3 is 12 amino acids long. Trimming took 4 bases from V and 8 from J, leaving 7 bases between them. Germline V gives CDR1 SGHTS, CDR2 YDEGEE. The CDR3 reads CASSVGYSPLHF. The CDR3 DNA reads TGTGCCAGCAGCGTGGGCTATTCACCCCTCCACTTT.

In this sample, this clonotype turned up once. At one of its ends the junction is not consistent with the germline gene, which may arise from a read error. The chain links TRBV7-7 to TRBJ2-7; D might be TRBD1 or TRBD2, each matching 5 bases. This CDR3 region has 13 residues. Germline assignment: CDR1 SSHAT and CDR2 FNYEAQ (reference sequence). This CDR3 is CASSLVGRRRHSF. DNA of the CDR3: TGTGCTAGCAGCCTCGTGGGACGACGGAGGCACAGTTTT.

Worth noting for this clonotype: The conserved final phenylalanine or tryptophan is absent from the CDR3, which likely points to a read error. No DNA is shown, since the ends of the CDR3 on it are uncertain; the CDR3 is the one TCRdb lists. The genes are TRBV7-2 and TRBJ1-5; the D segment call TRBD1 is taken from the table without a DNA check. A total of 13 residues make up the CDR3, ends included. Germline V gene sequence: CDR1 SGHTA, CDR2 FQGNSA. Here the CDR3 reads CASSLGGKRPSTS.

As regards this clonotype: At one end, the junction sequence differs from germline, possibly due to a read error. This chain connects TRBV5-1 to TRBJ1-2; weak D call: TRBD1 (5 bases). The CDR3 is 15 amino acids. Germline lookup yields CDR1 SGHRS and CDR2 YFSETQ. CDR3 sequence: CASSLGVRDDYGYTF. CDR3 coding DNA: TGTGCCAGCAGCTTAGGCGTCAGGGATGACTATGGCTACACCTTC.

J is TRBJ1-1 and V is TRBV7-3; D is unclear. This CDR3 has 17 amino acids. Germline V gene lookup returns CDR1 SGHTA and CDR2 FQGTGA. Trimming took off 2 bases at V and 4 bases at J, with 20 bases between the two ends. The CDR3 loop is CASSLEEGEHKITEAFF. CDR3 nucleotides: TGTGCCAGCAGCTTAGAGGAGGGCGAACACAAGATCACTGAAGCTTTCTTT.

In regard to this clonotype: A read error may explain this, as a much larger clone is one base away. The rearrangement uses TRBV30 and TRBJ1-1, with D perhaps TRBD1 (6 bases). The germline gives CDR1 GTSNPN, CDR2 SVGIG (reference sequence). The V and J ends lost 3 bases and 8 bases respectively, with 10 bases between them. The CDR3 extends over 11 amino acids. DNA of the CDR3: TGTGCCTGGAGCGCGGACAGAGAAGCTTTCTTT. This codes for CAWSADREAFF.

V and J are TRBV14 and TRBJ2-1, with 7 bases matching TRBD1. Germline loops: CDR1 SGHDN, CDR2 FVKESK. This CDR3 is built from 18 residues. V was pared by 6 bases and J by 4 bases, with 18 bases of the junction left unmatched. The CDR3 loop reads CASSFGAGGKNQYNEQFF. For the CDR3, the DNA is TGTGCCAGCAGTTTTGGGGCAGGGGGAAAGAACCAGTACAATGAGCAGTTCTTC.

The chain is built from TRBV7-6 and TRBJ2-1; D uncertain. This CDR3 is 15 amino acids long. Between the trimmed V and J ends, which lost 5 bases and 16 bases, there was a span of 27 bases. Germline V gene lookup returns CDR1 SGHVS and CDR2 FNYEAQ. The CDR3 spells CASSRGEEGYEQYFF. The CDR3 region has the DNA TGTGCCAGCAGCCGTGGCGAGGAAGGCTACGAGCAGTACTTCTTC.

This clonotype has a count of ten or more. The chain employs TRBV20-1 and TRBJ2-1, with D possibly TRBD1 on 6 matching bases. Germline V gene sequence: CDR1 DFQATT, CDR2 SNEGSKA (reference sequence). CDR3 length equals 13 residues. Trimming took off 7 bases at V and 3 bases at J, with 13 bases between the two ends. The CDR3 DNA reads TGCAGTGTACAGGGAAAACACTACAATGAGCAGTTCTTC. It is translated as CSVQGKHYNEQFF.

CDR3 nucleotide sequence: TGTGCCAGCAGTTTCGGGCAGCAAGAGACCCAGCATTTT. This encodes CASSFGQQETQHF. V gene TRBV11-3 combines with J gene TRBJ1-5, with D uncertain. This CDR3 is 13 amino acids long. Deletions cut 6 bases from V and 11 bases from J, with 17 bases between. Germline lookup yields CDR1 SGHNT and CDR2 YENEEA.

The chain couples TRBV5-1 to TRBJ1-3; D not certain. This CDR3 has 14 amino acids. Germline-derived CDR1 and CDR2 are SGHRS and YFSETQ. Trimming cost V 0 bases and J 9 bases, with 13 bases left between them. The CDR3 region is CASSLVGRSPTIYF. Here the CDR3 DNA reads TGCGCCAGCAGCTTGGTAGGGCGGTCACCCACCATATATTTT.

The genes are TRBV5-5 and TRBJ2-7, with D unresolved. The V and J ends lost 4 bases and 7 bases respectively, with 18 bases between them. Germline V CDR1 and CDR2: SGHKS, YYEKEE (reference sequence). The CDR3 consists of 14 residues. CDR3 sequence: CASSTGNSIGEQYF. The CDR3 coding sequence is TGTGCCAGCAGCACCGGAAACAGCATAGGGGAGCAGTACTTC. The full variable domain, with the rest looked up from reference TRBV5-5 and TRBJ2-7, is DAGVTQSPTHLIKTRGQQVTLRCSPISGHKSVSWYQQVLGQGPQFIFQYYEKEERGRGNFPDRFSARQFPNYSSELNVNALLLGDSALYLCASSTGNSIGEQYFGPGTRLTVT.

The chain couples TRBV2 to TRBJ2-7; D might be TRBD2 (5 bases). This CDR3 comprises 13 residues. Germline V gene sequence: CDR1 SNHLY, CDR2 FYNNEI. CDR3 region: CASRFKGDAEYYV. CDR3 nucleotides: TGTGCCAGCAGGTTTAAGGGAGACGCCGAGTATTATGTC.

As for this clonotype: One junction end does not reproduce the germline sequence, and a read error may be involved. This chain uses TRBV29-1 with TRBJ2-1; 9 bases fit TRBD2. The length of the CDR3 is 15 residues. Germline V gene lookup returns CDR1 SQVTM and CDR2 ANQGSEA. The CDR3: CSVRTSASSNNEQFF. CDR3 coding DNA: TGCAGCGTTCGGACTAGCGCTAGCTCCAACAATGAGCAGTTCTTC.

Remarks on this clonotype: At one end the junction does not follow the germline gene, possibly because of a read error. J is TRBJ2-1 and V is TRBV7-3, with D tentatively TRBD1 or TRBD2 (5 bases each). Germline values: CDR1 SGHTA, CDR2 FQGTGA. The CDR3 contains 14 residues. The CDR3 DNA is TGCGCCAGCAGCTTTGACGGGGCGATGAATGCGGAGTTCTTC. Its translation is CASSFDGAMNAEFF.

This clonotype was seen a handful of times. The chain combines TRBV29-1 with TRBJ1-3; 7 nucleotides agree with TRBD1. CDR1 is SQVTM, CDR2 ANQGSEA, per germline. Trimming removed 6 bases from V and 4 bases from J; junction bases left unmatched: 6. CDR3 length: 13 amino acids. The CDR3 reads CSVARGGGNTIYF. CDR3 sequence (DNA): TGCAGCGTGGCCAGGGGGGGGGGAAACACCATATATTTT.

The rearrangement uses TRBV20-1 and TRBJ1-1, with D perhaps matching TRBD1 (6 bases). V lost 6 bases, J lost 5 bases, and 28 bases lay in between. The CDR3 sequence is 17 residues long. Germline V gene data show CDR1 as DFQATT and CDR2 as SNEGSKA (reference sequence). The CDR3 reads CSALDEAGGAGKTEAFF. For the CDR3, the DNA is TGCAGTGCCTTAGATGAGGCGGGGGGGGCGGGGAAGACTGAAGCTTTCTTT.

The chain recombines TRBV2 with TRBJ2-5; maybe TRBD2 (7 bases). Between the trimmed V and J ends, which lost 5 bases and 4 bases, there was a span of 17 bases. Germline V gene data show CDR1 as SNHLY and CDR2 as FYNNEI. CDR3 size: 15 residues. DNA of the CDR3: TGTGCCAGCAGTTGGGGGGGCGGGGAGGGAGAGACCCAGTACTTC. Translated, it gives CASSWGGGEGETQYF.

The chain links TRBV10-3 to TRBJ1-2; D remains unclear. The germline CDR1 and CDR2 sequences are ENHRY and SYGVKD. This CDR3 contains 14 residues. V was clipped by 0 bases and J by 2 bases, with 7 bases between them. CDR3 coding DNA: TGTGCCATCAGTGAGTCGACTGCGAACTATGGCTACACCTTC. Translated: CAISESTANYGYTF.

The chain links TRBV12-3 or TRBV12-4 to TRBJ2-1; D unresolved. CDR3 length: 12 residues. The V and J ends lost 6 bases and 1 base respectively, with 4 bases between them. The DNA of the CDR3 is TGTGCCAGCAGGGGGTCCTACAATGAGCAGTTCTTC. Amino acid sequence: CASRGSYNEQFF.

This clonotype came up many times. The CDR3 DNA is TGCAGTGCTAGGGGGACAGAGAACTATGGCTACACCTTC. Protein sequence: CSARGTENYGYTF. The rearrangement links TRBV20-1 to TRBJ1-2, with 7 bases that match TRBD1. Per germline, CDR1 DFQATT and CDR2 SNEGSKA (reference sequence). J was trimmed by 2 bases and V by 3 bases; bases with no gene match: 3. There are 13 residues in the CDR3.

This clonotype has just a few counts. The rearrangement joins TRBV10-1 to TRBJ2-1; no clear D gene. V was clipped by 10 bases and J by 7 bases, with 11 bases between them. There are 11 residues in the CDR3. Germline CDR1 is WNHNN and CDR2 is SYGVQD (reference sequence). As DNA, the CDR3 is TGCGCCAACTACCATAGGAATGAGCAGTTCTTC. Amino acids: CANYHRNEQFF.